These T cell receptor beta chains were read from a single sample in a study of vaccination effects on CD4 cells after COVID-19. Repertoires were generated with immunoSEQ multiplex PCR, while TCRdb's copy carries only in-frame clones and drops some. The profile shows more than 20,000 clones, more than 60% of them singletons. These TCRs are of unknown antigen specificity. Sequences were derived from CD4+ T cells from PBMCs cultured with a peptide pool, sampled before COVID-19 vaccination. These receptors came from a human donor who had a prior SARS-CoV-2 infection. Both conserved end residues are part of each CDR3. Each record gives: clone size, J gene, D gene, V gene, CDR3 DNA, CDR3 protein. D genes are given only for firm matches. Size is omitted from some rows. Given values are once, few, many or a class for expanded clones.

- | TRBJ2-3 | - | TRBV6-5 | TGTGCCAGCAGAAGACGGACTGATAACACAGATACGCAGTATTTT | CASRRRTDNTDTQYF
- | TRBJ2-7 | - | TRBV21-1 | TGTGCCAGCAGCAAAGGTGAAGGGGATTACGAGCAGTACTTC | CASSKGEGDYEQYF
- | TRBJ1-4 | TRBD1 | TRBV23-1 | TGCGCCAGCAGTTATACAGGGGGCACGAGTAATGAAAAACTGTTTTTT | CASSYTGGTSNEKLFF
few | TRBJ1-6 | TRBD1 | TRBV19 | TGTGCCAGTAGCCCCTGGGGGACAGGGAATTCACCCCTCCACTTT | CASSPWGTGNSPLHF
- | TRBJ2-1 | TRBD2 | TRBV9 | TGTGCCAGCAGCGTGACTAGCGGGTCGCTCTCCTACAATGAGCAGTTCTTC | CASSVTSGSLSYNEQFF
- | TRBJ2-7 | - | TRBV5-1 | TGCGCCAGCAGCTTGGGCGACTACGAGCAGTACTTC | CASSLGDYEQYF
- | TRBJ2-5 | TRBD2 | TRBV5-1 | TGCGCCAGCAGCCCGGGGGGCCATAGCGGGAGTGAGACCCAGTACTTC | CASSPGGHSGSETQYF
few | TRBJ1-5 | - | TRBV6-6 | TGTGCCAGCACCAAGGGAGCCAAAAATCAGCCCCAGCATTTT | CASTKGAKNQPQHF
- | TRBJ2-7 | - | TRBV4-3 | TGCGCCAGCAGCCAAGAATCCTGGGACGAGCAGTACTTC | CASSQESWDEQYF
- | TRBJ1-1 | - | TRBV4-3 | TGCGCCAGCAGCCAAGAGGTACGGCAAGAAGCTTTCTTT | CASSQEVRQEAFF
- | TRBJ1-5 | - | TRBV5-4 | TGTGCCAGCAGCCTAGGACTACATCAGCCCCAGCATTTT | CASSLGLHQPQHF
- | TRBJ2-7 | - | TRBV5-4 | TGTGCCAGCAGCTCGGGACACTCCTACGAGCAGTACTTC | CASSSGHSYEQYF
- | TRBJ2-3 | TRBD2 | TRBV6-1 | TGTGCCAGCAGTGAAATCGGGACTAGCGCCACAGATACGCAGTATTTT | CASSEIGTSATDTQYF
once | TRBJ2-7 | TRBD2 | TRBV2 | TGTGCCAGCAAAAGGCTAGCGGGAGGCGAGCAGTACTTC | CASKRLAGGEQYF
- | TRBJ1-3 | - | TRBV13 | TGTGCCAGCAGCTACCGTGGGTCGACAGTCGCTAGCTCTGGAAACACCATATATTTT | CASSYRGSTVASSGNTIYF
- | TRBJ2-2 | - | TRBV10-3 | TGTGCCATCCTTTCTCCAGGGTCCCGTACCGGGGAGCTGTTTTTT | CAILSPGSRTGELFF
- | TRBJ2-7 | - | TRBV13 | TGTGCCAGCAGCTTACTGGGGATAGGGTCGGACTACGAGCAGTACTTC | CASSLLGIGSDYEQYF
once | TRBJ1-2 | - | TRBV18 | TGTGCCAGCTCACCATCTTATGGAAGGAGTGCCTATGGCTACACCTTC | CASSPSYGRSAYGYTF
- | TRBJ1-2 | - | TRBV19 | TGTGCCAGTAGTGCGGGGTTGGGGAATAACTATGGCTACACCTTC | CASSAGLGNNYGYTF
- | TRBJ2-3 | TRBD1 | TRBV5-6 | TGTGCCAGCAGAAAACTCGGGACAGGCACAGATACGCAGTATTTT | CASRKLGTGTDTQYF
- | TRBJ2-7 | TRBD2 | TRBV7-2 | TGTGCCAGCAGCCCAAGCGGGGGTCGGATGAGTGAGCAGTACTTC | CASSPSGGRMSEQYF
- | TRBJ1-1 | - | TRBV19 | TGTGCCAGTAGTATGTTACGGGGGGCAGGGAACACTGAAGCTTTCTTT | CASSMLRGAGNTEAFF
- | TRBJ1-3 | - | TRBV19 | TGTGCCAGTATTTCTGAGGTTGGAAACACCATATATTTT | CASISEVGNTIYF
- | TRBJ1-1 | TRBD1 | TRBV27 | TGTGCCAGCAGTTTATCGAAGTTGACAGGGTCGGCTGAAGCTTTCTTT | CASSLSKLTGSAEAFF
few | TRBJ1-2 | - | TRBV27 | TGTGCCAGCAGGGAGGGGGGGAGGGAACGCTACACCTTC | CASREGGRERYTF
- | TRBJ1-3 | - | TRBV7-9 | TGTGCCAGCAGCTTAGATTCTGCGGTCGCCATATATTTT | CASSLDSAVAIYF
- | TRBJ2-2 | TRBD2 | TRBV9 | TGTGCCAGCAGCTCCCGCTGGGGGGAGGGCCTTTCCGGGGAGCTGTTTTTT | CASSSRWGEGLSGELFF
- | TRBJ1-5 | - | TRBV20-1 | TGCAGTGCTAGTTTCGGGTTTAACAATCAGCCCCAGCATTTT | CSASFGFNNQPQHF
few | TRBJ1-6 | - | TRBV7-8 | TGTGCCAGCAGCTTGCTAGGGTTAACCTTCTATAATTCACCCCTCCACTTT | CASSLLGLTFYNSPLHF
- | TRBJ2-3 | TRBD2 | TRBV7-2 | TGTGCCAGCAGCTTATACGGGAGGACGGCAGATACGCAGTATTTT | CASSLYGRTADTQYF
- | TRBJ2-1 | - | TRBV19 | TGTGCCAGTAGTATCAGCTGGGAGCAGTTCTTC | CASSISWEQFF
- | TRBJ2-5 | TRBD1 | TRBV24-1 | TGTGCCACCAGTTCCGGGACAGGGAACCAAGAGACCCAGTACTTC | CATSSGTGNQETQYF
- | TRBJ1-1 | - | TRBV18 | TGTGCCAGCTCACCCTCGGGACGGACCCGCTTGGAAGCTTTCTTT | CASSPSGRTRLEAFF
- | TRBJ2-1 | - | TRBV6-6 | TGTGCCAGCAGTACTCAGGGAAGGGAGCAGTTCTTC | CASSTQGREQFF
- | TRBJ2-7 | - | TRBV11-3 | TGTGCCAGCGGCAGGGGCCTTACGGGTGCCTACGAGCAGTACTTC | CASGRGLTGAYEQYF
- | TRBJ2-7 | - | TRBV7-6 | TGTGCCAGCAGCTTAGATTCGGGCAGCTACGAGCAGTACTTC | CASSLDSGSYEQYF
- | TRBJ2-2 | TRBD1 | TRBV12-5 | TGTGCTAGTGGTTTGGGGCAGGGGGCGAACACCGGGGAGCTGTTTTTT | CASGLGQGANTGELFF
few | TRBJ2-1 | TRBD2 | TRBV5-1 | TGCGCCAGCAGCATATCCGCCCTAGCGGACGGTAATGAGCAGTTCTTC | CASSISALADGNEQFF
- | TRBJ2-7 | - | TRBV2 | TGTGCCAGCAGTGGCCCCCGCGGGGGCACCTACGAGCAGTACTTC | CASSGPRGGTYEQYF
- | TRBJ2-5 | TRBD1 | TRBV24-1 | TGTGCCACCAGTGACCCGGGACAGAAAGAGACCCAGTACTTC | CATSDPGQKETQYF
- | TRBJ2-3 | - | TRBV7-9 | TGTGCCAGCAGCTTAGGACTAGTTGCAGATACGCAGTATTTT | CASSLGLVADTQYF
- | TRBJ1-4 | - | TRBV6-6 | TGTGCCAGCAGTTGGGCGAAGGGGGAAAAACTGTTTTTT | CASSWAKGEKLFF
- | TRBJ2-7 | - | TRBV11-3 | TGTGCCAGCAGCTTAGCAGGTTCGGGTTCCTACGAGCAGTACTTC | CASSLAGSGSYEQYF
- | TRBJ1-1 | - | TRBV5-1 | TGCGCCAGCAGCCCTTCGGGGGCCGAGAACACTGAAGCTTTCTTT | CASSPSGAENTEAFF